These T cell receptor beta chains were read from a single sample in a study of T cells in Graves' hyperthyroidism and ophthalmopathy. One entry per CDR3 protein, called by TCRdb with MiXCR from the multiplex PCR reads. The sample records a few hundred thousand distinct CDR3 sequences, about 15% being singletons. The sequenced sample was blood. These receptors all come from a young woman with Graves' hyperthyroidism that later progressed to Graves' ophthalmopathy. Both conserved end residues are part of each CDR3. D genes are given only for firm matches. The size field is filled for only some rows; it gives once, few, many or a size class.

abundance	v_gene	d_gene	j_gene	CDR3nt	CDR3aa
many	TRBV7-2	NA	TRBJ1-2	TGTGCCAGCAGCTTAGCCCAGGGGAAATATGGCTACACCTTC	CASSLAQGKYGYTF
many	TRBV19	NA	TRBJ2-1	TGTGCCAGTAGTTCCCAGAGGGAGAATGAGCAGTTCTTC	CASSSQRENEQFF
many	TRBV28	TRBD2	TRBJ2-5	TGTGCCAGCAGCCATTCAGGGACTAGGGTGGAGACCCAGTACTTC	CASSHSGTRVETQYF
NA	TRBV20-1	NA	TRBJ2-1	TGCAGTGCTCCACCAGCGGGCCTGTACAATGAGCAGTTCTTC	CSAPPAGLYNEQFF
NA	TRBV2	NA	TRBJ2-7	TGTGCCACCAGCAGCGAAGCGGACCAGACCTACGAGCAGTACTTC	CATSSEADQTYEQYF
many	TRBV6-1	TRBD1	TRBJ2-5	TGTGCCAGCAGTACACAGGGGGGTGAGACCCAGTACTTC	CASSTQGGETQYF
few	TRBV14	TRBD2	TRBJ2-1	TGTGCCAGCAGCCAAGATCTCCCCGGACTAGCAAACGGCCTGTTCTTC	CASSQDLPGLANGLFF
few	TRBV30	TRBD1	TRBJ1-6	TGTGCCTGGAGGGGACAGGCAGTTTTCTCACCCCTCCACTTT	CAWRGQAVFSPLHF
many	TRBV18	NA	TRBJ2-3	TGTGCCAGCTCACCACCGAGCAGGAGCACAGATACGCAGTATTTT	CASSPPSRSTDTQYF
NA	TRBV19	TRBD1	TRBJ2-5	TGTGCCAGTAATCCGGGACAGCTTGGGGAGACCCAGTACTTC	CASNPGQLGETQYF
many	TRBV7-2	TRBD2	TRBJ2-3	TGTGCCAGCAGCTTGGGACTAGCGGGAGAGGGAGATACGCAGTATTTT	CASSLGLAGEGDTQYF
many	TRBV10-3	TRBD2	TRBJ2-1	TGTGCCATCAGCCCGACTAGCGGGAGAGTAGGGACCTACAATGAGCAGTTCTTC	CAISPTSGRVGTYNEQFF
few	TRBV30	NA	TRBJ2-4	TGTGCCTGGAACTCCCGGACCGAGTGGGGAGGGGGCGGACTGGGTAGCAAAAACATTCAGTACTTC	CAWNSRTEWGGGGLGSKNIQYF
many	TRBV6-1	TRBD1	TRBJ2-7	TGTGCCAGCAGTCCGTCCGACAACCGGGACAGGGTATATGAGCAGTACTTC	CASSPSDNRDRVYEQYF
many	TRBV6-2/TRBV6-3	NA	TRBJ2-7	TGTGCCAGCAGCCCTCCAGCGGTAGAGCAGTACTTC	CASSPPAVEQYF
many	TRBV6-2/TRBV6-3	NA	TRBJ2-2	TGTGCCAGCAGTTACAGGCGGGGCACCGGGGAGCTGTTTTTT	CASSYRRGTGELFF
NA	TRBV5-1	NA	TRBJ2-2	TGCGCCAGCAGCTTGGAAGGATTCGGGGAGCTGTTTTTT	CASSLEGFGELFF
many	TRBV30	TRBD1	TRBJ1-6	TGTGCCTGGAAATTCCAGGGGGATTCACCCCTCCACTTT	CAWKFQGDSPLHF
few	TRBV3-1	NA	TRBJ1-4	TGTGCCATAGAGGGTTCGGCTAATGAAAAACTGTTTTTT	CAIEGSANEKLFF
many	TRBV20-1	TRBD1	TRBJ1-4	TGCAGTGCTTCCATACCGGGACAGGGAGGTGAAAAACTGTTTTTT	CSASIPGQGGEKLFF
few	TRBV7-9	TRBD2	TRBJ2-3	TGTGCCAGCAGCTCAACTAGCGGGACCTTAGATACGCAGTATTTT	CASSSTSGTLDTQYF
many	TRBV12-3/TRBV12-4	TRBD2	TRBJ2-2	TGTGCCAGCAAACCCGGGACTAGCGGAGAAACCGGGGAGCTGTTTTTT	CASKPGTSGETGELFF
NA	TRBV27	TRBD1	TRBJ1-2	TGTGCCACCAGTTTAGGACAGGGTAGCGGCTACACCTTC	CATSLGQGSGYTF